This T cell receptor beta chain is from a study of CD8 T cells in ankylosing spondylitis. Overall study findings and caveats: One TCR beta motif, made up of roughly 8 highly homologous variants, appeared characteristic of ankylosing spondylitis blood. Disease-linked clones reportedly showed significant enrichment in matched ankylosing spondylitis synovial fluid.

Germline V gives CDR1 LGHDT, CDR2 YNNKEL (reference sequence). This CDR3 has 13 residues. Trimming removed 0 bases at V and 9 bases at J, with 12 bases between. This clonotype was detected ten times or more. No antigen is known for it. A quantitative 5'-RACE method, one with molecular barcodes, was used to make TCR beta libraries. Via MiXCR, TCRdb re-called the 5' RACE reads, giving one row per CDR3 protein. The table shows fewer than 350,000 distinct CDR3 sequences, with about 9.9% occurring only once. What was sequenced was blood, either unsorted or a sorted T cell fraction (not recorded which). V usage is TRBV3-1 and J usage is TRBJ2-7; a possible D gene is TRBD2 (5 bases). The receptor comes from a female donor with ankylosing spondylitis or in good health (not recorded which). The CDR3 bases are TGTGCCAGCAGCCAAGATAGGACTCTACGGCAGTACTTC. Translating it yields CASSQDRTLRQYF.